This is a list of T cell receptor beta chains from one sample in a study of Graves' ophthalmopathy and Graves' hyperthyroidism. In TCRdb, the multiplex PCR reads were re-called with MiXCR into one record per CDR3 protein. The table has about 39,000 distinct CDR3 sequences, approximately 53% seen once. Sequencing input: peripheral blood. The receptors shown here come from an adult woman with stable Graves' hyperthyroidism. Each CDR3 is given with its conserved first and last residue. The order of the fields is clone size, D gene, J gene, V gene, CDR3 protein, CDR3 DNA. D genes are given only for firm matches. Expanded clones get a size class; other rows say once, few or many, or leave the size out.

size: .; D: TRBD1; J: TRBJ2-5; V: TRBV7-9; CDR3: CASSPRTGGARETQYF; DNA: TGTGCCAGCAGCCCCAGGACAGGGGGCGCACGGGAGACCCAGTACTTC
size: once; D: TRBD2; J: TRBJ2-5; V: TRBV6-2/TRBV6-3; CDR3: CASRPTSGRYQETQYF; DNA: TGTGCCAGCAGGCCCACTAGCGGGAGGTACCAAGAGACCCAGTACTTC
size: .; D: TRBD2; J: TRBJ2-7; V: TRBV7-9; CDR3: CASSSLAGADEQYF; DNA: TGTGCCAGCAGCTCATTAGCGGGAGCTGACGAGCAGTACTTC
size: .; D: .; J: TRBJ2-5; V: TRBV7-2; CDR3: CASSLGGYQPQYF; DNA: TGTGCCAGCAGCTTAGGGGGATATCAGCCCCAGTACTTC
size: .; D: .; J: TRBJ1-4; V: TRBV5-1; CDR3: CASSFGQEVEDEKLFF; DNA: TGCGCCAGCAGCTTCGGGCAGGAGGTAGAGGATGAAAAACTGTTTTTT
size: .; D: TRBD1; J: TRBJ1-3; V: TRBV20-1; CDR3: CSAKAGGLVTGNTMYF; DNA: TGCAGTGCTAAGGCAGGGGGGTTAGTGACTGGAAACACCATGTATTTT
size: .; D: .; J: TRBJ2-7; V: TRBV7-8; CDR3: CASSYTGTYEQYF; DNA: TGTGCCAGCAGCTATACAGGGACGTACGAGCAGTACTTC
size: many; D: .; J: TRBJ2-3; V: TRBV25-1; CDR3: CASSGESGNTDTQYF; DNA: TGTGCCAGCAGTGGAGAAAGTGGGAACACAGATACGCAGTATTTT
size: .; D: .; J: TRBJ1-6; V: TRBV10-3; CDR3: CATQTDNNSPLHF; DNA: TGTGCCACCCAGACAGACAATAATTCACCCCTCCACTTT
size: .; D: .; J: TRBJ1-3; V: TRBV2; CDR3: CASSGTVSKNTINF; DNA: TGTGCCAGCAGTGGGACAGTCTCTAAAAACACCATAAATTTT
size: .; D: TRBD1; J: TRBJ2-7; V: TRBV2; CDR3: CASLDRVKQYF; DNA: TGTGCCAGCCTGGACAGGGTGAAGCAGTACTTC
size: .; D: TRBD1; J: TRBJ1-2; V: TRBV6-2/TRBV6-3; CDR3: CASSSRTGEDYGYTF; DNA: TGTGCCAGCAGTTCACGGACAGGGGAAGACTATGGCTACACCTTC
size: .; D: .; J: TRBJ2-6; V: TRBV7-8; CDR3: CASSYRARGGANVLTF; DNA: TGTGCCAGCAGCTACCGGGCGCGGGGTGGGGCCAACGTCCTGACTTTC
size: .; D: .; J: TRBJ1-5; V: TRBV6-5; CDR3: CASTGRGNQPQHF; DNA: TGTGCCAGCACTGGCAGGGGCAATCAGCCCCAGCATTTT
size: few; D: TRBD1; J: TRBJ1-6; V: TRBV4-1; CDR3: CASTGTGGSPLHF; DNA: TGCGCCAGCACCGGGACAGGGGGTTCACCCCTCCACTTT
size: .; D: TRBD2; J: TRBJ2-7; V: TRBV20-1; CDR3: CSAGKGGGRPYEQYF; DNA: TGCAGTGCTGGTAAGGGGGGCGGGAGGCCTTACGAGCAGTACTTC
size: .; D: .; J: TRBJ2-7; V: TRBV29-1; CDR3: CSASGRNTYEQYF; DNA: TGCAGCGCCTCAGGGCGGAATACCTACGAGCAGTACTTC
size: .; D: TRBD1; J: TRBJ2-7; V: TRBV20-1; CDR3: CSAEGSSSLDRVKQYF; DNA: TGCAGTGCCGAGGGGTCTAGCAGTTTGGACAGGGTGAAGCAGTACTTC
size: .; D: TRBD1; J: TRBJ1-1; V: TRBV9; CDR3: CASSPRKTGAAFF; DNA: TGTGCCAGCAGCCCCAGAAAGACAGGGGCGGCTTTCTTT
size: few; D: .; J: TRBJ1-2; V: TRBV29-1; CDR3: CSVGHSDGYTF; DNA: TGCAGCGTGGGACATTCAGATGGCTACACCTTC
size: .; D: .; J: TRBJ2-3; V: TRBV28; CDR3: CASSYGGSTDTQYF; DNA: TGTGCCAGCAGTTACGGGGGTAGCACAGATACGCAGTATTTT
size: .; D: .; J: TRBJ2-5; V: TRBV11-3; CDR3: CASNLRGPGETQYF; DNA: TGTGCCAGCAACCTTCGCGGGCCGGGAGAGACCCAGTACTTC
size: .; D: .; J: TRBJ2-5; V: TRBV5-4; CDR3: CASSLELGGQETQYF; DNA: TGTGCCAGCAGCTTAGAGCTGGGGGGACAAGAGACCCAGTACTTC
size: .; D: TRBD1; J: TRBJ2-7; V: TRBV20-1; CDR3: CSARSPGQGHEQYF; DNA: TGCAGTGCTAGGAGTCCGGGACAGGGCCACGAGCAGTACTTC
size: once; D: TRBD1; J: TRBJ1-2; V: TRBV7-8; CDR3: CASSFTGTGRYGYTF; DNA: TGTGCCAGCAGCTTTACCGGGACAGGGCGTTATGGCTACACCTTC
size: .; D: .; J: TRBJ1-4; V: TRBV7-9; CDR3: CASSLDGGTNEKLFF; DNA: TGTGCCAGCAGCTTGGACGGGGGAACTAATGAAAAACTGTTTTTT
size: .; D: .; J: TRBJ2-7; V: TRBV7-9; CDR3: CASSPGEPAWPYEQYF; DNA: TGTGCCAGCAGCCCAGGAGAGCCGGCGTGGCCCTACGAGCAGTACTTC
size: few; D: TRBD1; J: TRBJ1-1; V: TRBV10-3; CDR3: CAISEGTGNTEAFF; DNA: TGTGCCATCAGTGAGGGGACAGGGAACACTGAAGCTTTCTTT
size: .; D: .; J: TRBJ2-1; V: TRBV7-8; CDR3: CASSSSETAPGFF; DNA: TGTGCCAGCAGCTCCTCCGAGACTGCTCCAGGGTTCTTC
size: many; D: TRBD1; J: TRBJ2-7; V: TRBV7-9; CDR3: CASSIPSEAGTDYEQYF; DNA: TGTGCCAGCAGCATACCATCGGAGGCCGGGACAGATTACGAGCAGTACTTC
size: few; D: .; J: TRBJ2-3; V: TRBV9; CDR3: CASSPRTDHLDTQYF; DNA: TGTGCCAGCAGCCCCCGGACTGACCATTTAGATACGCAGTATTTT
size: .; D: .; J: TRBJ2-2; V: TRBV6-1; CDR3: CAGGRAGELFF; DNA: TGTGCAGGGGGGAGGGCCGGGGAGCTGTTTTTT
size: .; D: TRBD2; J: TRBJ2-5; V: TRBV20-1; CDR3: CSATTSGSRPGETQYF; DNA: TGCAGTGCCACGACTAGCGGGAGTCGACCCGGGGAGACCCAGTACTTC
size: few; D: TRBD1; J: TRBJ2-5; V: TRBV7-8; CDR3: CASSAQQGRGETQYF; DNA: TGTGCCAGCAGCGCCCAACAGGGGAGAGGAGAGACCCAGTACTTC
size: .; D: TRBD2; J: TRBJ2-7; V: TRBV7-2; CDR3: CASSRWTSGSYEQYF; DNA: TGTGCCAGCAGCCGTTGGACTAGCGGCTCCTACGAGCAGTACTTC
size: .; D: TRBD2; J: TRBJ2-7; V: TRBV20-1; CDR3: CSSNSGNIYEQYF; DNA: TGCAGTTCAAATAGCGGGAACATCTACGAGCAGTACTTC
size: many; D: .; J: TRBJ1-5; V: TRBV20-1; CDR3: CSAREHQPQHF; DNA: TGCAGTGCTAGAGAGCATCAGCCCCAGCATTTT
size: .; D: .; J: TRBJ1-1; V: TRBV6-6; CDR3: CASKDQGYTEAFF; DNA: TGTGCCAGCAAAGACCAGGGCTACACTGAAGCTTTCTTT
size: once; D: .; J: TRBJ1-3; V: TRBV15; CDR3: CATSRVLGSGNTIYF; DNA: TGTGCCACCAGCAGAGTTTTAGGCTCTGGAAACACCATATATTTT
size: once; D: .; J: TRBJ1-2; V: TRBV20-1; CDR3: CSALTETPNYGYTF; DNA: TGCAGTGCCCTGACTGAAACCCCTAACTATGGCTACACCTTC
size: many; D: .; J: TRBJ1-2; V: TRBV15; CDR3: CATSIGGVSGYTF; DNA: TGTGCCACCAGCATCGGTGGGGTCAGCGGCTACACCTTC
size: many; D: TRBD2; J: TRBJ2-7; V: TRBV5-1; CDR3: CASSLWAGGPYEQYF; DNA: TGCGCCAGCAGCTTATGGGCGGGAGGGCCTTACGAGCAGTACTTC
size: .; D: TRBD2; J: TRBJ2-7; V: TRBV2; CDR3: CASSHRLAAYEQYF; DNA: TGTGCCAGCAGCCACCGACTAGCGGCCTACGAGCAGTACTTC
size: once; D: .; J: TRBJ1-2; V: TRBV6-5; CDR3: CASSYQGGYTF; DNA: TGTGCCAGCAGTTACCAGGGCGGCTACACCTTC
size: .; D: TRBD1; J: TRBJ1-2; V: TRBV4-1; CDR3: CASSQDTPGTGGASGYTF; DNA: TGCGCCAGCAGCCAAGATACCCCGGGGACAGGGGGCGCATCTGGCTACACCTTC
size: .; D: TRBD1; J: TRBJ1-5; V: TRBV7-9; CDR3: CASSLAVAGDRGQPQHF; DNA: TGTGCCAGCAGCTTAGCAGTTGCTGGGGACAGGGGTCAGCCCCAGCATTTT